One T cell receptor beta chain is described in this entry. Clones were sequenced by immunoSEQ multiplex PCR, and TCRdb holds only the in-frame ones, with some missing. The table includes about 320,000 clones, more than 90% detected once. This entry is derived from a study of blood T cell repertoires in COVID-19. About the study: T cells, B-cell-depleted T cells, or PBMCs supplied cDNA or gDNA.

Germline CDR1 is SGHTA and CDR2 is FQGNSA. The CDR3 has 16 amino acids. V trimming: 3 bases; J trimming: 6 bases; junction bases outside the gene matches: 7. The chain couples TRBV7-2 to TRBJ2-2, with TRBD2 matching over 10 bases. Sequencing used PBMCs or T cells enriched from blood (not recorded which). The receptor's source is a woman in her thirties who had been exposed to COVID-19. This CDR3 is CASSFKRGGSAGELFF. In nucleotides, the CDR3 is TGTGCCAGCAGCTTCAAGCGGGGGGGCTCCGCCGGGGAGCTGTTTTTT.